Below, one T cell receptor (beta chain) is given with its context. The sample is drawn from a study of blood T cell repertoires in COVID-19. Study details: COVID-19 samples collected from the United States, Italy and Spain covered acute and convalescent phases. PBMCs, B-cell-depleted T cells, or T cells provided the cDNA or gDNA that made up the material.

This study enrolled people aged roughly 18 to 100 from roughly 24 US geographic areas. Participants in the exposed group had met a COVID-19 case in the 2 weeks before joining the study. Here immunoSEQ multiplex PCR was the method, and the copy in TCRdb shows in-frame clones only, minus some. This table has about 270,000 clones, around 93% appearing once. Germline loops: CDR1 GTSNPN, CDR2 SVGIG (reference sequence). This CDR3 comprises 14 residues. The V gene end was trimmed by 2 bases and the J gene end by 2 bases; junction bases not matched to a gene: 5. Sequencing input: PBMCs or T cells enriched from blood (not recorded which). This clonotype was obtained from a man aged 35-49 years who had been exposed to COVID-19. The rearrangement links TRBV30 to TRBJ2-7; 8 bases are a match to TRBD2. CDR3 sequence (DNA): TGTGCCTGGAGTCCAACACTAGCGGCCTACGAGCAGTACTTC. This sequence encodes CAWSPTLAAYEQYF.